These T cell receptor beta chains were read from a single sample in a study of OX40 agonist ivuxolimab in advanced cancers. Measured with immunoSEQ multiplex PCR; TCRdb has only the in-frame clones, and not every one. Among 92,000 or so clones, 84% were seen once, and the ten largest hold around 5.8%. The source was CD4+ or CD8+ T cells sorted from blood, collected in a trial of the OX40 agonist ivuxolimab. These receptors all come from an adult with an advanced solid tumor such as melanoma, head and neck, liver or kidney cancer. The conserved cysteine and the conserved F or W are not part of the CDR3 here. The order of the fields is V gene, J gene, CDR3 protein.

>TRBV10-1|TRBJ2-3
ASSEDFTDTQY
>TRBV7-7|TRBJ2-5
ASSRTSGEETQY
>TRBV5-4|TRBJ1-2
ASSIPLAGGYT
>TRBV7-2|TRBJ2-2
ASSLALAEDTGELF
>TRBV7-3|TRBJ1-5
ASSLRGGQGARIYQPQH
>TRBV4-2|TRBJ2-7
ASSQETSGESSEQY
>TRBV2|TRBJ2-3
ASSEPSGVTDTQY
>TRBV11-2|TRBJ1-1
ASSFSQNTEAF
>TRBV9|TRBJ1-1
ASSPMTFNTEAF
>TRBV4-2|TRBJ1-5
ASSQEATGMNQPQH
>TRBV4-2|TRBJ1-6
ASSPILSYNSPLH
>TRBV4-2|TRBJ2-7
ASSQEASDYEQY
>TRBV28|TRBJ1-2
ASSPRLSIGT
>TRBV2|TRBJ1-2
ASSFGTGGISGYT
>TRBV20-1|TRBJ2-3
SARSEDTQY
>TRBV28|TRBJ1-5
ASSYGTPIHYSNQPQH
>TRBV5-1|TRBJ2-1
ASSYAGNEQF
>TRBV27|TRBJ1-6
ASSAYNSPLH
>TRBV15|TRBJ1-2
ATSRATGGYYGCT
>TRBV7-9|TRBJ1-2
ASSPGFGYT
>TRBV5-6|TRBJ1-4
ASRPRQGVEKLF
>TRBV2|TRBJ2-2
ASRRTGKTGELF
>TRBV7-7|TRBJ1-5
ASSLGPGQPQH
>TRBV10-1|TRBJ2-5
ASSEGVGETQY
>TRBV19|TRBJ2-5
ASSPGGAAQETQY
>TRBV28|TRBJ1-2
ATRSGGYYGYT
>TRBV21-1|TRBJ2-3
ASSQALLASGNTQY
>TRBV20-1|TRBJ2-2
SAEETGELF
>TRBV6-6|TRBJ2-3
ASSLDSTDTQY
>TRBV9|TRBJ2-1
ASSDKREDFYNEQF
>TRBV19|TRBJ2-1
ASSWASGRGEQF
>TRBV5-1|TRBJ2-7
ASSLDRGEQY
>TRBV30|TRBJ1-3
AWRGVGIILDTIY
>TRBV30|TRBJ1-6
AWSVQGAVSPLH
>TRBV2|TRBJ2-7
ASSDPARPPDEQY
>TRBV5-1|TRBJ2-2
ASRTSGDPTGELF
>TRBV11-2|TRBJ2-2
ASSFGTSGSSTGELF
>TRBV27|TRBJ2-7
ASRVGQRSYEQY
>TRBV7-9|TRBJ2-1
ASSLTSLSSYNEQF
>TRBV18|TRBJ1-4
ASSPTSNEKLF
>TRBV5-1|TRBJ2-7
ASSLVGDFQKYEQY
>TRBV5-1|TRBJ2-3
ASSLTVYRTDTQY
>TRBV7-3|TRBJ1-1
ASSSPPPGQGDPEAF
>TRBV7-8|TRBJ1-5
ASSLDPPGRSNQPQH
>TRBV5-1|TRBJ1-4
ASSLGTGSPETNEKLF
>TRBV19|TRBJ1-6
ASSGTVNSPLH
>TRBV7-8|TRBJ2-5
ASSLVAGTGDGEETQY
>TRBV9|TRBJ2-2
ASSALGVDHPAGELF
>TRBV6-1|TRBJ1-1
ASNHGQGAGTEAF
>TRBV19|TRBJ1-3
ASSIREASGNTIY
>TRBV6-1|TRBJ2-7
ATRTGQVYEQY
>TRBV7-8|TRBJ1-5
ASSSSRGGGSNQPQH
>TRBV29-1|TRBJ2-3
SVVGLFSTDTQY
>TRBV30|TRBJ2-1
AWSGWRGGETSSYNEQF
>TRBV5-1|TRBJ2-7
ASSVSNTETYEQY
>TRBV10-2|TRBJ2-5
ASRPDARSGRYGGETQY
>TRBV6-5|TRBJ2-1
ASSAYNEQF
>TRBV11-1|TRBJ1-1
ASSFGRLSEAF
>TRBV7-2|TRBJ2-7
ASSQGLAGVQGSEQY